Following are 31 T cell receptor beta chains from one sample sequenced in a study of beta chain features in type 1 diabetes (dated by TCRdb to the late 2010s). Their antigen targets remain unknown. Libraries were built with the immunoSEQ multiplex PCR assay. All of the isolated RNA was reverse transcribed with the High Capacity cDNA Reverse Transcription Kit, so expressed TCRB transcripts were sequenced. The clones in this table, taken by TCRdb from immuneACCESS, are in-frame only. Not every clone is retained; where verified, under half of the shortfall comes from an unresolved V gene, and the cause of the rest is unknown. The sample contains around 250,000 clones, about a fifth of them found a single time. Jointly, the top ten make up 0.028% of the sample. What the study reported, not specific to this receptor: A moderate but significant shortening of TCRB CDR3 length was observed in type 1 diabetes patients in all four CD4+ subsets.

The source material was naive CD4+ T cells from blood. The sample's cell subset or site, from its label and the paper: true naive CD4+ T cells. The receptors were sampled from a woman in her thirties or forties with type 1 diabetes.

This clone was detected a few times. V is TRBV28 and J is TRBJ2-7; TRBD1 might be the D (5 bases). This CDR3 is built from 13 residues. The V end lost 5 bases, the J end lost 2 bases, and 10 bases lay between the germline ends. The V gene's germline CDR1 is MDHEN and CDR2 SYDVKM. CDR3 sequence (DNA): TGTGCCAGCAGTCACGACAGCCCCTACGAGCAGTACTTC. Residues: CASSHDSPYEQYF.

The chain has TRBV5-4 and TRBJ2-7; D is perhaps TRBD2 (6 bases). The V end lost 4 bases, the J end lost 5 bases, and 13 bases lay between the germline ends. This CDR3 has 13 amino acids. CDR1 is SGHNT and CDR2 is YYREEE in the germline V gene (reference sequence). The CDR3 spells CASSLRRGHEQYF. The DNA for the CDR3 is TGTGCCAGCAGCCTGAGGAGGGGACACGAGCAGTACTTC. The full variable domain, in which reference TRBV5-4 and TRBJ2-7 provide the parts outside the CDR3, is ETGVTQSPTHLIKTRGQQVTLRCSSQSGHNTVSWYQQALGQGPQFIFQYYREEENGRGNFPPRFSGLQFPNYSSELNVNALELDDSALYLCASSLRRGHEQYFGPGTRLTVT.

Only a few counts were recorded for this clone. The chain links TRBV2 to TRBJ1-2; possible D gene TRBD1, 5 bases. Germline V gene data show CDR1 as SNHLY and CDR2 as FYNNEI. V was clipped by 6 bases and J by 6 bases, with 14 bases between them. The CDR3 is 13 residues long. The CDR3 is CASRPDINNGYTF. In nucleotides, the CDR3 is TGTGCCAGCAGACCGGACATTAATAATGGCTACACCTTC.

The rearrangement uses TRBV2 and TRBJ1-4; D is unresolved. The CDR3 has 15 amino acids. V was trimmed by 3 bases and J by 7 bases, leaving 15 bases between them. CDR1 SNHLY and CDR2 FYNNEI come from the germline V gene. CDR3 DNA: TGTGCCAGCAGTGATAACTCCCCGTTTGCTGAAAAACTGTTTTTT. This sequence encodes CASSDNSPFAEKLFF.

The rearrangement joins TRBV19 to TRBJ1-5, with 8 bases that match TRBD1. Trimming cost V 3 bases and J 2 bases; bases outside gene matches: 9. The CDR3 has 17 residues. The germline CDR1 and CDR2 sequences are LNHDA and SQIVND (reference sequence). Here the CDR3 DNA reads TGTGCCAGTAGTATTAGGGTCGGGACAGGCGGCAATCAGCCCCAGCATTTT. Its protein is CASSIRVGTGGNQPQHF.

The chain couples TRBV15 to TRBJ2-2; 7 positions agree with TRBD1. The CDR3 covers 19 residues. V gave up 0 bases and J gave up 6 bases; unmatched junction bases: 16. CDR1 is LNHNV and CDR2 is YYDKDF in the germline V gene (reference sequence). The DNA for the CDR3 is TGTGCCACCAGCAGAGATCCGGTCGGGACAGTCTATAGGTCCGGGGAGCTGTTTTTT. The encoded protein is CATSRDPVGTVYRSGELFF.

The V call is TRBV5-1, the J call TRBJ1-6; D possibly corresponds to TRBD1 (6 bases). The CDR3 runs 14 residues. Trimming cost V 1 base and J 7 bases, with 9 bases left between them. Germline-derived CDR1 and CDR2 are SGHRS and YFSETQ. This CDR3 reads CASSLYGQNSPLHF. The CDR3 DNA reads as TGCGCCAGCAGCTTGTATGGACAGAATTCACCCCTCCACTTT.

This sequence joins TRBV5-1 and TRBJ1-1; tentative D call: TRBD1 (6 bases). The CDR3 spans 12 residues. The germline V gene has CDR1 SGHRS and CDR2 YFSETQ. Trimming left V 4 bases short and J 7 bases short, with 11 bases between. CDR3 residues: CASSPGQYEAFF. For the CDR3, the DNA is TGCGCCAGCAGCCCTGGACAGTATGAAGCTTTCTTT. The whole variable domain, remainder taken from reference TRBV5-1 and TRBJ1-1, is KAGVTQTPRYLIKTRGQQVTLSCSPISGHRSVSWYQQTPGQGLQFLFEYFSETQRNKGNFPGRFSGRQFSNSRSEMNVSTLELGDSALYLCASSPGQYEAFFGQGTRLTVV.

This clone was counted only a few times. This rearrangement joins TRBV30 to TRBJ2-1, with D uncertain. This CDR3 spans 11 amino acids. The germline CDR1 and CDR2 sequences are GTSNPN and SVGIG (reference sequence). Trimming took 2 bases from V and 7 from J, leaving 6 bases between them. Here the CDR3 DNA reads TGTGCCTGGAGTCTAGGAAATGAGCAGTTCTTC. Translating gives CAWSLGNEQFF.

This clone was observed a few times. The chain joins TRBV5-1 to TRBJ2-2; weak D call: TRBD1 (5 bases). From germline, CDR1 is SGHRS and CDR2 YFSETQ. Deletions cut 4 bases from V and 4 bases from J, with 14 bases between. The CDR3 loop spans 15 amino acids. The CDR3 spells CASSPQGPVTGELFF. CDR3 nucleotide sequence: TGCGCCAGCAGCCCCCAGGGCCCGGTCACCGGGGAGCTGTTTTTT.

This clone showed up just a few times. J is TRBJ1-5 and V is TRBV6-1; perhaps TRBD1 as D (5 bases). The CDR3 sequence is 15 residues long. Trimming removed 6 bases from V and 5 bases from J, with 17 bases in between. From germline, CDR1 is MNHNS and CDR2 SASEGT. CDR3 residues: CASSLRVWEDQPQHF. In DNA form, the CDR3 reads TGTGCCAGCAGCCTCAGGGTTTGGGAAGATCAGCCCCAGCATTTT.

The CDR3 sequence: CASSQARGFNTDTQYF. Written as DNA, the CDR3 is TGCGCCAGCAGCCAAGCGAGAGGTTTTAACACAGATACGCAGTATTTT. The V and J genes are TRBV4-3 and TRBJ2-3; D unclear. The V end was cut by 1 base, the J end by 2 bases, with 13 bases between. Per germline, CDR1 LGHNA and CDR2 YSLEER. This CDR3 spans 16 amino acids.

The V gene is TRBV4-1, the J gene TRBJ2-1, with 8 bases aligning to TRBD2. This CDR3 region has 15 residues. J lost 2 bases, V lost 2 bases, and 2 bases had no gene match. In germline, CDR1 is MGHRA, CDR2 YSYEKL. CDR3 coding DNA: TGCGCCAGCAGCCAATTACTAGCGGCCTACAATGAGCAGTTCTTC. This translates into CASSQLLAAYNEQFF.

The chain recombines TRBV2 with TRBJ1-2; possible D gene TRBD1, 6 bases. Looked up from germline, CDR1 is SNHLY and CDR2 is FYNNEI. V lost 10 bases and J lost 7, with 10 bases in between. The CDR3 sequence is 10 residues long. In DNA form, the CDR3 reads TGTGCCACAGGGGAAACTGGCTACACCTTC. It yields the protein CATGETGYTF.

This clone was detected only a few times. The chain joins TRBV2 to TRBJ1-2, with D possibly TRBD1 on 5 matching bases. The CDR3 sequence is 14 residues long. V was trimmed by 3 bases and J by 3 bases, leaving 11 bases between them. Germline CDR1 reads SNHLY; CDR2 reads FYNNEI. For the CDR3, the DNA is TGTGCCAGCAGTGACCAGGGAGGGGACTATGGCTACACCTTC. Its protein is CASSDQGGDYGYTF.

The chain links TRBV27 to TRBJ2-3; 7 bases map to TRBD2. Germline loops: CDR1 MNHEY, CDR2 SMNVEV (reference sequence). Unmatched junction bases numbered 12, after V lost 6 bases and J lost 3 bases. CDR3 length: 16 amino acids. CDR3 region: CASRPISGANTDTQYF. The CDR3 DNA is TGTGCCAGCAGGCCGATCAGCGGGGCGAATACAGATACGCAGTATTTT.

The chain uses TRBV9 and TRBJ1-5; unclear D gene. V was trimmed by 2 bases and J by 7 bases, leaving 10 bases between them. The germline CDR1 and CDR2 sequences are SGDLS and YYNGEE. CDR3 size: 13 residues. The CDR3 region has the DNA TGTGCCAGCAGCGTGTCAGCGGAACAGCCCCAGCATTTT. Amino acid sequence: CASSVSAEQPQHF. The whole variable domain, remainder taken from reference TRBV9 and TRBJ1-5, is DSGVTQTPKHLITATGQRVTLRCSPRSGDLSVYWYQQSLDQGLQFLIQYYNGEERAKGNILERFSAQQFPDLHSELNLSSLELGDSALYFCASSVSAEQPQHFGDGTRLSIL.

This clone has just a few counts. The rearrangement links TRBV9 to TRBJ1-1, with TRBD1 identical over 9 bases. The CDR3 has 14 residues. J gave up 7 bases and V 2 bases, and 6 bases lay outside the gene matches. Germline values: CDR1 SGDLS, CDR2 YYNGEE. CDR3 amino acids: CASSVMDRGGEAFF. DNA for the CDR3: TGTGCCAGCAGCGTGATGGACAGGGGTGGTGAAGCTTTCTTT.

This clone has just a few counts. The genes are TRBV4-3 and TRBJ2-7; D is possibly TRBD2 (6 bases). CDR3 size: 13 residues. The V end lost 6 bases, the J end lost 3 bases, and 12 bases lay between the germline ends. Germline V CDR1 and CDR2: LGHNA, YSLEER. The CDR3 sequence is CASSRDLRYEQYF. The DNA of the CDR3 is TGCGCCAGCAGTCGGGACTTGCGCTACGAGCAGTACTTC.

Of note for this clone: Other DNA sequences within the sample encode an identical CDR3. The chain links TRBV5-1 to TRBJ2-5; 9 bases are a match to TRBD1. The CDR3 sequence is 14 residues long. J lost 4 bases, V lost 2 bases, and 3 bases had no gene match. In germline, CDR1 is SGHRS, CDR2 YFSETQ. The CDR3 DNA follows: TGCGCCAGCAGCTTAACAGGGGGCCGAGAGACCCAGTACTTC. Protein product: CASSLTGGRETQYF.

The CDR3 protein is CASSERITNEQFF. For the CDR3, the DNA is TGTGCCAGCAGTGAGAGGATCACCAATGAGCAGTTCTTC. The V and J genes are TRBV2 and TRBJ2-1, with D unclear. The CDR3 loop spans 13 amino acids. V gave up 3 bases and J gave up 6 bases, with 9 bases separating them. Germline lookup yields CDR1 SNHLY and CDR2 FYNNEI.

The chain carries TRBV19 and TRBJ2-2; 7 bases agree with TRBD1. The CDR3 totals 15 residues. Germline trimming cut 2 bases from V and 5 bases from J; bases unmatched to any gene: 5. Germline values: CDR1 LNHDA, CDR2 SQIVND (reference sequence). CDR3 DNA sequence: TGTGCCAGTAGTATAACAGGGGCAAGTACCGGGGAGCTGTTTTTT. Translation gives CASSITGASTGELFF.

The chain joins TRBV9 to TRBJ2-1; 8 nucleotides agree with TRBD2. V dropped 2 bases and J dropped 6; count of bases not matched to a gene: 16. Germline assignment: CDR1 SGDLS and CDR2 YYNGEE. The CDR3 sequence is 18 residues long. CDR3 DNA: TGTGCCAGCAGCGTTGATCACGGCGCGGGGGGAATCGGCAATGAGCAGTTCTTC. It specifies CASSVDHGAGGIGNEQFF.

The V call is TRBV2, the J call TRBJ1-5, with D tentatively TRBD1 (5 bases). The CDR3 is made up of 14 amino acids. The germline V and J ends were trimmed by 4 bases and 4 bases, with 11 bases remaining between them. Germline V gives CDR1 SNHLY, CDR2 FYNNEI. The CDR3 DNA follows: TGTGCCAGCAGTGCGACAGAACAAAATCAGCCCCAGCATTTT. Its translation: CASSATEQNQPQHF.

This clone was counted a few times. As DNA, the CDR3 is TGTGCCAGCAGACGGACAGGGGTGAACGAGCAGTACTTC. Translation gives CASRRTGVNEQYF. The J gene is TRBJ2-7, the V gene TRBV14, with 9 bases lining up with TRBD1. V dropped 6 bases and J dropped 5; count of bases not matched to a gene: 5. The CDR3 covers 13 residues. Germline V gives CDR1 SGHDN, CDR2 FVKESK. The full variable domain, with the rest looked up from reference TRBV14 and TRBJ2-7, is EAGVTQFPSHSVIEKGQTVTLRCDPISGHDNLYWYRRVMGKEIKFLLHFVKESKQDESGMPNNRFLAERTGGTYSTLKVQPAELEDSGVYFCASRRTGVNEQYFGPGTRLTVT.

The chain uses TRBV28 and TRBJ2-1; a weak D match, TRBD2 (6 bases). The CDR3 is 17 residues long. CDR1 is MDHEN and CDR2 is SYDVKM in the germline V gene. V gave up 6 bases and J gave up 4 bases, with 22 bases separating them. The CDR3 bases are TGTGCCAGCAGCTTAGCGGTCGGGGGTCCAGGGTACAATGAGCAGTTCTTC. Protein: CASSLAVGGPGYNEQFF.

The V gene is TRBV4-3, the J gene TRBJ1-1, with D tentatively TRBD1 (5 bases). V was cut by 0 bases and J by 3 bases, with 11 bases left in between. CDR3 length: 15 amino acids. The germline gives CDR1 LGHNA, CDR2 YSLEER. DNA for the CDR3: TGCGCCAGCAGCCAAGATTCTCGGGGGTACACTGAAGCTTTCTTT. Its protein is CASSQDSRGYTEAFF.

The V gene is TRBV7-2, the J gene TRBJ2-3, with TRBD2 as a possible D gene (6 bases). The V end was cut by 0 bases, the J end by 0 bases, with 13 bases between. The germline V gene has CDR1 SGHTA and CDR2 FQGNSA. This CDR3 region has 17 residues. The CDR3 DNA reads TGTGCCAGCAGCTTAGCGCGGGCGGGGACTAGCACAGATACGCAGTATTTT. Amino acid sequence: CASSLARAGTSTDTQYF.

This clone was observed a handful of times. The chain couples TRBV9 to TRBJ2-7; 7 bases are shared with TRBD1. CDR1 is SGDLS, CDR2 YYNGEE, per germline. V lost 4 bases, J lost 6 bases, and 4 bases stayed unmatched. The CDR3 is 12 residues long. CDR3 protein: CASSPGTVEQYF. The CDR3 coding sequence is TGTGCCAGCAGCCCCGGGACAGTCGAGCAGTACTTC. Combining the CDR3 with reference TRBV9 and TRBJ2-7 gives the whole variable domain DSGVTQTPKHLITATGQRVTLRCSPRSGDLSVYWYQQSLDQGLQFLIQYYNGEERAKGNILERFSAQQFPDLHSELNLSSLELGDSALYFCASSPGTVEQYFGPGTRLTVT.

The J gene is TRBJ2-1, the V gene TRBV5-1, with D uncertain. V was pared by 4 bases and J by 4 bases, with 3 bases between. The CDR3 contains 11 residues. Germline V CDR1 and CDR2: SGHRS, YFSETQ. The CDR3: CASSLYNEQFF. CDR3 nucleotides: TGCGCCAGCAGCCTTTACAATGAGCAGTTCTTC.

A remark on this clone: A junction end diverges from the germline sequence, so it may reflect a read error. The J gene is TRBJ1-1, the V gene TRBV7-3; D perhaps matches TRBD1 (5 bases). Germline-derived CDR1 and CDR2 are SGHTA and FQGTGA. CDR3 size: 13 residues. The CDR3 nucleotides are TGTGCCAGCAGTTGGGGCCCGAACGCTGAAGCTTTCTTT. Protein: CASSWGPNAEAFF. The full variable domain, with the rest looked up from reference TRBV7-3 and TRBJ1-1, is GAGVSQTPSNKVTEKGKYVELRCDPISGHTALYWYRQSLGQGPEFLIYFQGTGAADDSGLPNDRFFAVRPEGSVSTLKIQRTERGDSAVYLCASSWGPNAEAFFGQGTRLTVV.